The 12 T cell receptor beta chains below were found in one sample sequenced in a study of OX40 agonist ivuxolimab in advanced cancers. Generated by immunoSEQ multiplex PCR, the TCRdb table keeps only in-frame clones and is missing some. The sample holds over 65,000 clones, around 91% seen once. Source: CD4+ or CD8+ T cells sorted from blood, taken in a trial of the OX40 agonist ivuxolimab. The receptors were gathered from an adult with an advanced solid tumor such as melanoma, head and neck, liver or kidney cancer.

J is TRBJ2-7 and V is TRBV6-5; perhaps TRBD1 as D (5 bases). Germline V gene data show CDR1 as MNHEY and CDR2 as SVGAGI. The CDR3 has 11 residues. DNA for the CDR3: TGTGCGGTGGGGCGCATCCACGAGCAGTACTTC. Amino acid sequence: CAVGRIHEQYF.

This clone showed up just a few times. As DNA, the CDR3 is TGTGCCAGCAGTCCATCAGGGAGCAATTCACCCCTCCACTTT. This translates into CASSPSGSNSPLHF. V is TRBV6-5 and J is TRBJ1-6; a possible D gene is TRBD1 (5 bases). Trimming left V 5 bases short and J 7 bases short, with 12 bases between. Per the germline V gene, CDR1 is MNHEY and CDR2 is SVGAGI. The CDR3 consists of 14 residues.

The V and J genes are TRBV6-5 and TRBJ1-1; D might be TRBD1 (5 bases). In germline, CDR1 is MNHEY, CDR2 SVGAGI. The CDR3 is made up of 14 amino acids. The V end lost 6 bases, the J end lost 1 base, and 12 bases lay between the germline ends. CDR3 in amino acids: CASRQEAWNTEAFF. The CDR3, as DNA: TGTGCCAGCAGACAGGAGGCTTGGAACACTGAAGCTTTCTTT.

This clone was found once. This CDR3 reads CASTGRAWGSGANVLTF. The CDR3 bases are TGTGCCAGCACTGGACGCGCTTGGGGGTCTGGGGCCAACGTCCTGACTTTC. V is TRBV27 and J is TRBJ2-6; D is tentatively TRBD1 or TRBD2 (5 bases each). The CDR3 sequence is 17 residues long. CDR1 is MNHEY, CDR2 SMNVEV, per germline (reference sequence). V was trimmed by 7 bases and J by 1 base, leaving 17 bases between them. The whole variable domain, filled in from reference TRBV27 and TRBJ2-6, reads EAQVTQNPRYLITVTGKKLTVTCSQNMNHEYMSWYRQDPGLGLRQIYYSMNVEVTDKGDVPEGYKVSRKEKRNFPLILESPSPNQTSLYFCASTGRAWGSGANVLTFGAGSRLTVL.

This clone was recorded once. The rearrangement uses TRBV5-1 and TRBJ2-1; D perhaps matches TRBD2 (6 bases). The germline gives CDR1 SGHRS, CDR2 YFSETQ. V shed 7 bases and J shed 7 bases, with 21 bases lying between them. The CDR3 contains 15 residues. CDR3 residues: CASYTGGPSGNEQFF. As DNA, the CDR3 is TGCGCCAGCTATACCGGAGGGCCGTCCGGAAATGAGCAGTTCTTC.

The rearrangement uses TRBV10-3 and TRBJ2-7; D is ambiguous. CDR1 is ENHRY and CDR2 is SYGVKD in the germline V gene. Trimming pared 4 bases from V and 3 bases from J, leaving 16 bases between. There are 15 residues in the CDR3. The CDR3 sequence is CAISVGVSLGYEQYF. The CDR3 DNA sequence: TGTGCCATCAGTGTTGGCGTTAGTCTCGGCTACGAGCAGTACTTC.

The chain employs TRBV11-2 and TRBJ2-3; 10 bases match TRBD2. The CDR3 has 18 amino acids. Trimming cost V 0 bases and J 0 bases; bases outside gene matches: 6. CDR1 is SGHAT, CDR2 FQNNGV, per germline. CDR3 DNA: TGTGCCAGCAGCTTAGAGGTAGCGGGGGGCCCTAGCACAGATACGCAGTATTTT. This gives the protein CASSLEVAGGPSTDTQYF.

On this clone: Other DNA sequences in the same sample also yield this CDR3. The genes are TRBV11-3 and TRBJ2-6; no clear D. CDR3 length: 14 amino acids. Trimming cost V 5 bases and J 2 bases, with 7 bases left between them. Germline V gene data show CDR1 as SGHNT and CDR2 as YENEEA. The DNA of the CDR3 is TGTGCCAGCAGCCTAGTAGCTGGGGCCAACGTCCTGACTTTC. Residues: CASSLVAGANVLTF.

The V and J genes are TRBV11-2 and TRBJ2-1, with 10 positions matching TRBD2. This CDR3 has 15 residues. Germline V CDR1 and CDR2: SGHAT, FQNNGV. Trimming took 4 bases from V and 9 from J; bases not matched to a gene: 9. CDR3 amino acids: CASSSSGRAFSEQFF. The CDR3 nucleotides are TGTGCCAGCAGCTCCAGCGGGAGGGCCTTTAGTGAGCAGTTCTTC.

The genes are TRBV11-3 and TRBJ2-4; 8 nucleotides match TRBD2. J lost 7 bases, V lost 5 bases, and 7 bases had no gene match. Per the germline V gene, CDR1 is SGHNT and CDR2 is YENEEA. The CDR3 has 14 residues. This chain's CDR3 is CASSLSGSSNIQYF. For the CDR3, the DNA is TGTGCCAGCAGCCTAAGCGGGAGTTCGAACATTCAGTACTTC.

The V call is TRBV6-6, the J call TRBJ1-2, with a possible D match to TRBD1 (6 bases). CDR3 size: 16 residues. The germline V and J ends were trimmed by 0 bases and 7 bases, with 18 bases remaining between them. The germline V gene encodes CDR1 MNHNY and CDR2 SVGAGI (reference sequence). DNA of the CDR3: TGTGCCAGCAGTTACTCGGACCAGGGGAGATTTTTTGGCTACACCTTC. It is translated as CASSYSDQGRFFGYTF.

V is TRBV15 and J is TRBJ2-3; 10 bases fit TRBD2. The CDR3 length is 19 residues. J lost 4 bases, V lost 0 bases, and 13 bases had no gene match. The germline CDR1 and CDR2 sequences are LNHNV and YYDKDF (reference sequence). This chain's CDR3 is CATSRDKTSGTPMADTQYF. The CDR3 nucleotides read TGTGCCACCAGCAGAGATAAAACTAGCGGGACCCCTATGGCAGATACGCAGTATTTT.